This T cell receptor beta chain originates from a study of T cell repertoires in cytomegalovirus infection. Turning to this clonotype: Its specificity is not known.

Overall study findings and caveats: Adding up the frequency of public TCR beta families identified people who carried CMV plus the relevant HLA. The ex vivo response was dominated by HLA-C-restricted CMV-specific TCR beta clonotypes.

TCRdb reprocessed the reads with MiXCR, giving one entry per CDR3 protein. The data contain about 740,000 distinct CDR3 sequences, approximately 40% of them singletons. Germline assignment: CDR1 MNHEY and CDR2 SVGEGT. V lost 2 bases and J lost 3, with 9 bases in between. The CDR3 contains 14 residues. The chain is built from TRBV6-2 or TRBV6-3 and TRBJ2-3; D gene ambiguous. This sequence originates from a human donor in good health (CMV status not recorded). Some clones in this sample may be carry-over from other donors' samples. The material sequenced was PBMCs. This CDR3 reads CASSYGGQTDTQYF. The CDR3 DNA sequence: TGTGCCAGCAGTTACGGTGGGCAAACAGATACGCAGTATTTT.